Below, one TCR beta chain is given with its context. Only in-frame clones appear in the TCRdb table, and some are missing; sequencing was by immunoSEQ multiplex PCR. The sample lists tens of thousands of clones, roughly 94% seen once, with roughly 1.6% in the top ten. The data were taken from a study of T cell clonotyping in hematopoietic cell transplantation. Turning to the study itself: Recipient samples before transplant were obtained post-cytoreduction.

The germline V gene encodes CDR1 MGHDK and CDR2 SYGVNS. With 2 bases clipped from V and 5 bases from J, the junction kept 13 bases outside the gene matches. This CDR3 contains 17 residues. Stated time point: recipient sample about 28 days before transplant, after cytoreduction. The V and J genes are TRBV25-1 and TRBJ2-7; 9 bases align to TRBD1. This receptor was obtained from a man in his forties with chronic myeloid leukemia. Some clones in this sample may be carry-over from other donors' samples. Sequencing used peripheral blood mononuclear cells, obtained before stem cell transplant. The CDR3 sequence: CASSEKWGQGKVHEQYF. In nucleotides, the CDR3 is TGTGCCAGCAGTGAAAAGTGGGGACAGGGTAAAGTCCACGAGCAGTACTTC.